Each of the 27 T cell receptor beta chains below was sequenced from the same sample in a study of metastatic and nonmetastatic thyroid tumors. No treatment had been given to any patient before thyroid surgery. TCRdb re-analyzed the PCR reads through MiXCR. The table lists around 15,000 clones, around a fifth of them singletons. Material for sequencing was adjacent normal tissue. These receptors were obtained from a female donor with papillary thyroid cancer or a benign thyroid nodule (not recorded which). Some clones in this sample may be carry-over from other donors' samples.

The rearrangement uses TRBV14 and TRBJ1-6; D is undetermined. V was trimmed by 1 base and J by 9 bases, leaving 16 bases between them. This CDR3 is 16 amino acids long. Germline values: CDR1 SGHDN, CDR2 FVKESK. The CDR3 protein is CASSQAGGDLSSPLHF. The CDR3 region has the DNA TGTGCCAGCAGCCAAGCAGGTGGGGATTTGAGTTCACCCCTCCACTTT.

This clone was recorded at least ten times. This rearrangement joins TRBV27 to TRBJ1-5; TRBD1 matches 8 bases. Germline loops: CDR1 MNHEY, CDR2 SMNVEV (reference sequence). V shed 10 bases and J 4 bases; nucleotides not matched to a gene: 12. The CDR3 spans 15 residues. For the CDR3, the DNA is TGTGCCACCAAAGGACGGACAGGGACGAATCAGCCCCAGCATTTT. Its protein product is CATKGRTGTNQPQHF.

This clone occurred a few times. The rearrangement uses TRBV5-1 and TRBJ2-3, with a tentative D call TRBD1 (6 bases). Trimming shortened V by 4 bases and J by 0 bases, and 21 bases separated the two germline ends. The CDR3 consists of 18 residues. Germline V gives CDR1 SGHRS, CDR2 YFSETQ. The CDR3 protein is CASSDAPWDTSSTDTQYF. The CDR3 DNA reads TGCGCCAGCAGCGACGCCCCCTGGGACACATCTAGCACAGATACGCAGTATTTT.

To note about this clone: At one of its ends the junction is not consistent with the germline gene, which may arise from a read error. This chain uses TRBV13 with TRBJ2-2, with 11 nucleotides matching TRBD2. Germline CDR1 PRHDT, CDR2 FYEKMQ (reference sequence). This CDR3 comprises 19 residues. CDR3 region: CASSPGTSGDWGNTGELFF. The CDR3 bases are TGTGCCAGCAGCCCCGGGACTAGCGGAGATTGGGGTAACACCGGTGAGCTGTTTTTT.

This clone was seen a handful of times. The rearrangement joins TRBV15 to TRBJ2-1, with D hard to call. Germline V gene sequence: CDR1 LNHNV, CDR2 YYDKDF (reference sequence). This CDR3 is built from 13 residues. V lost 0 bases and J 9 bases, leaving 9 bases between the germline ends. CDR3 in amino acids: CATSRDGDAEQFF. CDR3 nucleotide sequence: TGTGCCACCAGCAGAGATGGCGACGCTGAGCAGTTCTTC.

V and J are TRBV20-1 and TRBJ2-7; 11 bases are shared with TRBD2. The CDR3 covers 16 residues. Germline CDR1 is DFQATT and CDR2 is SNEGSKA (reference sequence). The V segment lost 1 base and the J segment 0 bases; nucleotides outside the gene matches: 5. The CDR3 DNA is TGCAGTGCTAGAGGGGCTAGCGGGAGGAGCTCCTACGAGCAGTACTTC. Translation gives CSARGASGRSSYEQYF.

CDR3 in amino acids: CAISESRVAGELFF. CDR3 bases: TGTGCCATCAGTGAGTCTAGGGTTGCCGGGGAGCTGTTTTTT. V gene TRBV10-3 combines with J gene TRBJ2-2; unclear D gene. Trimming removed 0 bases at V and 6 bases at J, with 8 bases between. The germline gives CDR1 ENHRY, CDR2 SYGVKD. CDR3 length equals 14 residues.

To note about this clone: Just one base apart from a much larger clone, this may be a read error. The chain has TRBV9 and TRBJ1-1; TRBD1 agrees at 9 bases. This CDR3 region has 13 residues. Germline loops: CDR1 SGDLS, CDR2 YYNGEE. The CDR3 DNA reads as TGTACCAGCAGTGAGACAGGGGGAACTGAAGCTTTCTTT. The encoded protein is CTSSETGGTEAFF. The full variable domain, in which reference TRBV9 and TRBJ1-1 provide the parts outside the CDR3, is DSGVTQTPKHLITATGQRVTLRCSPRSGDLSVYWYQQSLDQGLQFLIQYYNGEERAKGNILERFSAQQFPDLHSELNLSSLELGDSALYFCTSSETGGTEAFFGQGTRLTVV.

The table lists this clone with a few counts. The chain couples TRBV24-1 to TRBJ2-7; D might be TRBD1 (6 bases). In germline, CDR1 is KGHDR, CDR2 SFDVKD. Deletions cut 4 bases from V and 4 bases from J, with 16 bases between. This CDR3 is 15 amino acids long. In DNA, the CDR3 is TGTGCCACCAGTGACCGCAGGGGTATTAGGTACGAGCAGTACTTC. It translates to CATSDRRGIRYEQYF.

This clone came up a few times. The sample has other DNA sequences that encode this CDR3 too. The chain has TRBV5-6 and TRBJ2-7, with D possibly TRBD2 on 6 matching bases. This CDR3 region has 13 residues. Germline-derived CDR1 and CDR2 are SGHDT and YYEEEE. V shed 0 bases and J shed 7 bases, with 11 bases lying between them. CDR3 sequence (DNA): TGTGCCAGCAGCTTGGGAGGTGGGGGGGAGCAGTACTTC. This gives the protein CASSLGGGGEQYF.

Points on this clone: The sample has other DNA sequences that encode this CDR3 too. This sequence joins TRBV28 and TRBJ1-6, with D perhaps matching TRBD1 (6 bases). V was cut by 7 bases and J by 10 bases, with 20 bases left in between. Germline V gene lookup returns CDR1 MDHEN and CDR2 SYDVKM. The CDR3 covers 15 residues. As DNA, the CDR3 is TGTGCCAGCACCGGCCAACTGGGGGCCGGGTCACCCCTCCACTTT. Its translation is CASTGQLGAGSPLHF. Drawing the rest from reference TRBV28 and TRBJ1-6, the complete variable domain is DVKVTQSSRYLVKRTGEKVFLECVQDMDHENMFWYRQDPGLGLRLIYFSYDVKMKEKGDIPEGYSVSREKKERFSLILESASTNQTSMYLCASTGQLGAGSPLHFGNGTRLTVT.

Ten or more counts support this clone. The chain combines TRBV6-6 with TRBJ2-1, with D unclear. Trimming cost V 3 bases and J 2 bases, with 8 bases left between them. This CDR3 region has 14 residues. Germline CDR1 is MNHNY and CDR2 is SVGAGI (reference sequence). CDR3 protein: CASSYGGTYNEQFF. The CDR3 bases are TGTGCCAGCAGTTATGGTGGGACCTACAATGAGCAGTTCTTC.

This clone was counted a single time. The chain uses TRBV3-1 and TRBJ1-1; possibly TRBD1 for D (5 bases). Per germline, CDR1 LGHDT and CDR2 YNNKEL (reference sequence). V gave up 4 bases and J gave up 11 bases, with 17 bases separating them. The CDR3 extends over 13 amino acids. The CDR3 sequence is CASSPGAAVGAFF. The CDR3 nucleotides are TGTGCCAGCAGCCCCGGGGCGGCCGTTGGGGCTTTCTTT.

The rearrangement joins TRBV5-1 to TRBJ2-5; 12 nucleotides agree with TRBD2. Germline V gives CDR1 SGHRS, CDR2 YFSETQ. With 4 bases clipped from V and 4 bases from J, the junction kept 11 bases outside the gene matches. This CDR3 is 17 amino acids long. The CDR3 loop is CASSAGLAGSGGETQYF. CDR3 in DNA: TGCGCCAGCAGCGCCGGACTAGCGGGAAGCGGGGGAGAGACCCAGTACTTC. The full variable domain, in which reference TRBV5-1 and TRBJ2-5 provide the parts outside the CDR3, is KAGVTQTPRYLIKTRGQQVTLSCSPISGHRSVSWYQQTPGQGLQFLFEYFSETQRNKGNFPGRFSGRQFSNSRSEMNVSTLELGDSALYLCASSAGLAGSGGETQYFGPGTRLLVL.

At least ten counts were recorded for this clone. The V and J genes are TRBV27 and TRBJ2-3, with D tentatively TRBD2 (5 bases). CDR3 size: 15 residues. The germline V and J ends were trimmed by 5 bases and 0 bases, with 12 bases remaining between them. The germline V gene has CDR1 MNHEY and CDR2 SMNVEV (reference sequence). The CDR3 protein is CASSGGGSSTDTQYF. In DNA form, the CDR3 reads TGTGCCAGCAGTGGAGGCGGATCTAGCACAGATACGCAGTATTTT.

The rearrangement uses TRBV7-3 and TRBJ1-1, with 7 bases matching TRBD1. Germline CDR1 is SGHTA and CDR2 is FQGTGA. V lost 0 bases, J lost 0 bases, and 4 bases stayed unmatched. This CDR3 is built from 16 residues. The CDR3 DNA sequence: TGTGCCAGCAGCTTAACAGGGGGCGCCTTGAACACTGAAGCTTTCTTT. Translation: CASSLTGGALNTEAFF.

The V and J genes are TRBV11-2 and TRBJ2-7; 7 bases map to TRBD2. This CDR3 region has 14 residues. V shed 1 base and J 0 bases; nucleotides not matched to a gene: 0. From germline, CDR1 is SGHAT and CDR2 FQNNGV. The CDR3 nucleotides read TGTGCCAGCAGCTTAGCGGGGGGCTCCTACGAGCAGTACTTC. Encoded protein: CASSLAGGSYEQYF.

This sequence joins TRBV6-1 and TRBJ2-1, with D possibly matching TRBD2 (5 bases). Germline assignment: CDR1 MNHNS and CDR2 SASEGT. CDR3 length: 12 residues. The V gene lost 6 bases and the J gene lost 6 bases, with 9 bases spanning the gap. The CDR3 DNA is TGTGCCAGCAGCGACTATCGCAATGAGCAGTTCTTC. It yields the protein CASSDYRNEQFF.

Of note for this clone: Other DNA sequences in this specimen translate into the identical CDR3. The J gene is TRBJ1-4, the V gene TRBV30; D is unresolved. Trimming removed 1 base from V and 5 bases from J, with 8 bases in between. The CDR3 covers 13 residues. CDR1 and CDR2 (germline): GTSNPN, SVGIG (reference sequence). CDR3 protein: CAWSARPNEKLFF. The CDR3 DNA reads as TGTGCCTGGAGTGCCAGACCAAATGAAAAACTGTTTTTT.

This clone appeared once. V and J are TRBV11-3 and TRBJ1-1, with D possibly TRBD1 on 5 matching bases. The CDR3 contains 13 residues. Per the germline V gene, CDR1 is SGHNT and CDR2 is YENEEA. The germline V and J ends were trimmed by 2 bases and 3 bases, with 7 bases remaining between them. Here the CDR3 DNA reads TGTGCCAGCAGCTTATGGGGGTACACTGAAGCTTTCTTT. Its translation is CASSLWGYTEAFF.

This clone was found a few times. Compared with germline, one end of the junction differs, possibly owing to a read error. In the same sample, other DNA sequences code for this CDR3. The chain links TRBV2 to TRBJ2-7, with a possible D match to TRBD1 (6 bases). This CDR3 spans 14 amino acids. Germline lookup yields CDR1 SNHLY and CDR2 FYNNEI. The CDR3 region has the DNA TGTGCCAGCAGGGAAGACAGGATGTCCTACGAGCAGTACTTT. Protein sequence: CASREDRMSYEQYF.

This clone has just a few counts. The chain recombines TRBV20-1 with TRBJ1-1; perhaps TRBD1 as D (5 bases). Germline CDR1 reads DFQATT; CDR2 reads SNEGSKA (reference sequence). This CDR3 has 15 amino acids. Trimming stripped 0 bases from V and 2 bases from J, with 13 bases between. The CDR3 loop reads CSARDQGGANTEAFF. Here the CDR3 DNA reads TGCAGTGCTAGAGATCAGGGAGGTGCCAACACTGAAGCTTTCTTT.

This clone has at least ten counts. The chain has TRBV27 and TRBJ1-2; perhaps TRBD1 as D (6 bases). Germline V lookup: CDR1 MNHEY, CDR2 SMNVEV (reference sequence). The CDR3 runs to 16 residues. V was pared by 5 bases and J by 4 bases, with 20 bases between. The CDR3 region is CASSPEGGRSAYGYTF. DNA of the CDR3: TGTGCCAGCAGTCCCGAGGGGGGGCGCTCGGCCTATGGCTACACCTTC.

CDR3 sequence (DNA): TGTGCCTCCTCGGCAGCCCGCTCCTACGAGCAGTACTTC. Its translation: CASSAARSYEQYF. The chain combines TRBV30 with TRBJ2-7; D is unresolved. Per germline, CDR1 GTSNPN and CDR2 SVGIG (reference sequence). CDR3 size: 13 residues. With 7 bases removed from V and 0 bases from J, the gap between germline ends came to 13 bases.

This clone came up a few times. The chain recombines TRBV20-1 with TRBJ2-7; weak D call: TRBD2 (6 bases). V was shortened by 6 bases and J by 7 bases, with 22 bases between the two germline ends. Germline V gene data show CDR1 as DFQATT and CDR2 as SNEGSKA (reference sequence). The CDR3 consists of 14 residues. This CDR3 is CSAPFERGGREQYF. For the CDR3, the DNA is TGCAGTGCCCCATTTGAACGTGGGGGGAGGGAGCAGTACTTC.

This clone was detected only a few times. The chain uses TRBV7-2 and TRBJ2-7; TRBD1 agrees at 9 bases. The CDR3 extends over 13 amino acids. The V segment lost 3 bases and the J segment 9 bases; nucleotides outside the gene matches: 6. Looked up from germline, CDR1 is SGHTA and CDR2 is FQGNSA. This CDR3 reads CASSLGGTGPQYF. Here the CDR3 DNA reads TGTGCCAGCAGCTTGGGGGGGACAGGGCCGCAGTACTTC.

As regards this clone: Other DNA sequences within the sample encode an identical CDR3. The rearrangement uses TRBV12-3 or TRBV12-4 and TRBJ1-1; a weak D match, TRBD1 (6 bases). Trimming pared 1 base from V and 3 bases from J, leaving 12 bases between. The CDR3 spans 15 residues. CDR3 amino acids: CASSLDRAGDTEAFF. The CDR3 coding sequence is TGTGCCAGCAGTTTAGACAGGGCAGGGGACACTGAAGCTTTCTTT.